The entry that follows covers one T cell receptor (beta chain) sequence. The antigen remains undetermined. The data derive from a study of cytomegalovirus exposure and HLA in healthy donors. Findings and limits, study-wide: It was reported that TCR beta sequences correctly inferred the HLA-A and HLA-B alleles for most subjects.

PCR was performed using 60 Vbeta and 13 Jbeta primers. The repertoire was sequenced with immunoSEQ multiplex PCR; TCRdb's copy has only in-frame clones and lacks some. This table has 150,000 or so clones, about 75% appearing once. J was trimmed by 4 bases and V by 0 bases; bases with no gene match: 8. Per germline, CDR1 SQVTM and CDR2 ANQGSEA. The CDR3 sequence is 16 residues long. Material for sequencing was PBMCs. The V and J genes are TRBV29-1 and TRBJ1-2; 10 bases are shared with TRBD1. The source of this sequence is a man younger than 30 in good health and CMV-seropositive. The CDR3 protein is CSVEDFRDRGSYGYTF. The CDR3 coding sequence is TGCAGCGTTGAAGACTTCCGGGACAGGGGCTCCTATGGCTACACCTTC.